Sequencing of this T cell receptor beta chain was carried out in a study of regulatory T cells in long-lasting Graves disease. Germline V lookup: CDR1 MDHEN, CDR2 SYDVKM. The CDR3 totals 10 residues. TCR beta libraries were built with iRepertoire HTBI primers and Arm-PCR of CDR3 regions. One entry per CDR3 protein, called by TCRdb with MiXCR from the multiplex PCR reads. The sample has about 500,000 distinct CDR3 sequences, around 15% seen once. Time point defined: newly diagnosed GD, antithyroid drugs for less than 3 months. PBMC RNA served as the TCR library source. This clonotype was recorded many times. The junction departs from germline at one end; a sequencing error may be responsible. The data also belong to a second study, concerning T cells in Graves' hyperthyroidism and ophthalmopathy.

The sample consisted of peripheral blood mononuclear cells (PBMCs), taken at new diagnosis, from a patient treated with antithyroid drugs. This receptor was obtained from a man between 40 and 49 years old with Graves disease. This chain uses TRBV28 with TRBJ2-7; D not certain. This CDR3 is CATFSDEQYF. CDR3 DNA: TGTGCCACCTTCTCCGACGAGCAGTACTTC.